These 9 T cell receptor beta chains originate from one sample sequenced in a study of graft-versus-host responses after intestinal transplantation. Method: immunoSEQ multiplex PCR; TCRdb's copy keeps in-frame clones and lacks some. This table has fewer than 150,000 clones, more than 80% appearing once. Antigens of these TCRs are unknown. The sequencing used unstimulated CD4+ T cells sorted from spleen or lymph node cells, collected before intestinal transplant. The receptors come from a human donor who received an intestinal transplant.

The chain has TRBV9 and TRBJ2-5; D unresolved. Per the germline V gene, CDR1 is SGDLS and CDR2 is YYNGEE. Trimming removed 3 bases from V and 0 bases from J, with 6 bases in between. This CDR3 comprises 13 residues. The DNA for the CDR3 is TGTGCCAGCAGCGAGACGTACCAAGAGACCCAGTACTTC. It translates to CASSETYQETQYF.

The chain uses TRBV7-9 and TRBJ1-6; D unclear. Germline V gene data show CDR1 as SEHNR and CDR2 as FQNEAQ (reference sequence). Trimming took 1 base from V and 8 from J, leaving 9 bases between them. CDR3 length: 14 residues. CDR3 bases: TGTGCCAGCAGCTTAGACCTGGATCATTCACCCCTCCACTTT. Amino acids: CASSLDLDHSPLHF.

This clone was observed a few times. V is TRBV5-4 and J is TRBJ2-5; 9 bases align to TRBD2. V lost 0 bases, J lost 5 bases, and 8 bases stayed unmatched. CDR1 is SGHNT and CDR2 is YYREEE in the germline V gene (reference sequence). The CDR3 has 16 residues. This chain's CDR3 is CASSLDPAGGLETQYF. In DNA, the CDR3 is TGTGCCAGCAGCTTGGATCCGGCGGGGGGGCTGGAGACCCAGTACTTC.

The chain joins TRBV11-3 to TRBJ2-2; 7 positions match TRBD2. This CDR3 is built from 16 residues. With 5 bases clipped from V and 3 bases from J, the junction kept 9 bases outside the gene matches. The germline CDR1 and CDR2 sequences are SGHNT and YENEEA. The CDR3 nucleotides read TGTGCCAGCAGCGCCATGGGGGGGGGTTACACCGGGGAGCTGTTTTTT. Amino acids: CASSAMGGGYTGELFF. The variable domain in full, with the rest retrieved from reference TRBV11-3 and TRBJ2-2, is EAGVVQSPRYKIIEKKQPVAFWCNPISGHNTLYWYLQNLGQGPELLIRYENEEAVDDSQLPKDRFSAERLKGVDSTLKIQPAELGDSAVYLCASSAMGGGYTGELFFGEGSRLTVL.

DNA for the CDR3: TGTGCCAGTAGTATGGCAGGGGGGCATTCACCCCTCCACTTT. Its protein product is CASSMAGGHSPLHF. This chain links TRBV19 with TRBJ1-6; 7 bases line up with TRBD1. The germline gives CDR1 LNHDA, CDR2 SQIVND (reference sequence). V lost 3 bases, J lost 8 bases, and 4 bases stayed unmatched. The CDR3 spans 14 residues.

V gene TRBV6-5 combines with J gene TRBJ2-7; possibly TRBD1 or TRBD2 for D (5 bases each). The CDR3 length is 15 residues. V lost 7 bases, J lost 4 bases, and 20 bases lay in between. CDR1 MNHEY and CDR2 SVGAGI come from the germline V gene. The CDR3 DNA sequence: TGTGCCAGCAAGAAACCGGGCCTGGGGGATTACGAGCAGTACTTC. Its protein product is CASKKPGLGDYEQYF.

V gene TRBV18 combines with J gene TRBJ2-1; 10 bases align to TRBD2. CDR1 is KGHSH, CDR2 LQKENI, per germline. The CDR3 is 16 residues long. Trimming removed 2 bases from V and 6 bases from J; junction bases left unmatched: 7. The CDR3 DNA reads as TGTGCCAGCTCACCAGGAACTAGCGGGGTTGGCAATGAGCAGTTCTTC. It yields the protein CASSPGTSGVGNEQFF.

This clone occurred once. The chain links TRBV6-1 to TRBJ1-1; D gene unclear. The germline V and J ends were trimmed by 9 bases and 2 bases, with 7 bases remaining between them. This CDR3 contains 11 residues. From germline, CDR1 is MNHNS and CDR2 SASEGT. The CDR3 region has the DNA TGTGCCAGTCACATTAACACTGAAGCTTTCTTT. Residues: CASHINTEAFF.

The chain combines TRBV5-5 with TRBJ2-5; 12 bases match TRBD1. The germline V gene encodes CDR1 SGHKS and CDR2 YYEKEE (reference sequence). CDR3 length: 15 residues. After removal of 3 bases from V and 6 bases from J, the junction contained 6 bases not matched to a gene. CDR3 in DNA: TGTGCCAGCAGCTCGGGACAGGGGGCAGGAAAGACCCAGTACTTC. Its protein product is CASSSGQGAGKTQYF.